Presented here are 32 T cell receptor beta chains from one specimen sequenced in a study of blood T cell repertoires in COVID-19. The data were produced by immunoSEQ multiplex PCR, yet TCRdb's version contains in-frame clones alone and is incomplete. The table lists under 15,000 clones, about 83% of them singletons. Sequencing was performed on peripheral blood. The receptors derive from a man aged 40-49 years with active or convalescent COVID-19.

The V call is TRBV7-8, the J call TRBJ1-3; D gene ambiguous. The V and J ends lost 4 bases and 4 bases respectively, with 17 bases between them. The CDR3 consists of 16 residues. The germline gives CDR1 SGHVS, CDR2 FQNEAQ. This CDR3 reads CASSSRGVPTGNTIYF. The CDR3 nucleotides read TGTGCCAGCAGCTCCCGCGGGGTACCGACGGGAAACACCATATATTTT.

The chain joins TRBV15 to TRBJ2-3; 8 nucleotides agree with TRBD1. The V gene's germline CDR1 is LNHNV and CDR2 YYDKDF (reference sequence). The CDR3 spans 14 residues. Unmatched junction bases numbered 1, after V lost 0 bases and J lost 5 bases. The CDR3 coding sequence is TGTGCCACCAGCAGAGACAGGGGGCAAGATACGCAGTATTTT. Translated, it gives CATSRDRGQDTQYF.

This clone was detected a few times. V usage is TRBV5-6 and J usage is TRBJ2-1; 12 bases are shared with TRBD2. Germline V gene lookup returns CDR1 SGHDT and CDR2 YYEEEE. Trimming at V came to 0 bases and at J to 9 bases, leaving 4 bases not matched to a gene. The CDR3 runs 15 residues. CDR3 protein: CASSLVLAGGAEQFF. CDR3 DNA: TGTGCCAGCAGCTTGGTACTAGCGGGGGGAGCTGAGCAGTTCTTC.

V gene TRBV7-9 combines with J gene TRBJ2-2; TRBD1 agrees at 12 bases. Germline V gene data show CDR1 as SEHNR and CDR2 as FQNEAQ (reference sequence). The CDR3 has 16 amino acids. V lost 10 bases, J lost 5 bases, and 11 bases stayed unmatched. The CDR3 sequence is CATTGQGAIRTGELFF. The CDR3, as DNA: TGTGCCACTACGGGACAGGGGGCAATAAGGACCGGGGAGCTGTTTTTT.

This rearrangement joins TRBV5-1 to TRBJ2-2; 8 bases are shared with TRBD2. The V and J ends lost 3 bases and 0 bases, in that order; junction bases with no gene match: 7. Germline lookup yields CDR1 SGHRS and CDR2 YFSETQ. The CDR3 extends over 17 amino acids. CDR3 nucleotides: TGCGCCAGCAGCTCCCTAGCGGGCGAGGCGAACACCGGGGAGCTGTTTTTT. It translates to CASSSLAGEANTGELFF.

CDR3 nucleotide sequence: TGTGCCTGGAGCCGTACGGGTCCACGGACTGAAGCTTTCTTT. Protein: CAWSRTGPRTEAFF. The J gene is TRBJ1-1, the V gene TRBV30, with D unclear. Germline CDR1 GTSNPN, CDR2 SVGIG (reference sequence). CDR3 length: 14 amino acids. V shed 3 bases and J shed 5 bases, with 16 bases lying between them. Together with reference TRBV30 and TRBJ1-1, the CDR3 gives the full variable domain: SQTIHQWPATLVQPVGSPLSLECTVEGTSNPNLYWYRQAAGRGLQLLFYSVGIGQISSEVPQNLSASRPQDRQFILSSKKLLLSDSGFYLCAWSRTGPRTEAFFGQGTRLTVV.

V gene TRBV5-5 combines with J gene TRBJ2-2, with D perhaps matching TRBD2 (6 bases). Germline V lookup: CDR1 SGHKS, CDR2 YYEKEE (reference sequence). Deletions cut 0 bases from V and 13 bases from J, with 16 bases between. The CDR3 has 14 residues. The CDR3 loop is CASSLVYPAGRLFF. For the CDR3, the DNA is TGTGCCAGCAGCTTGGTATATCCTGCGGGGAGGCTGTTTTTT.

This sequence joins TRBV2 and TRBJ1-2, with D possibly matching TRBD1 (5 bases). Germline V gene data show CDR1 as SNHLY and CDR2 as FYNNEI. The CDR3 consists of 14 residues. Deletions cut 6 bases from V and 4 bases from J, with 15 bases between. As DNA, the CDR3 is TGTGCCAGCAGGATACCGACAGTCTCCTATGGCTACACCTTC. Protein sequence: CASRIPTVSYGYTF.

The rearrangement uses TRBV18 and TRBJ1-2, with no clear D. V was trimmed by 0 bases and J by 8 bases, leaving 16 bases between them. The CDR3 has 15 amino acids. The germline CDR1 and CDR2 sequences are KGHSH and LQKENI. CDR3 residues: CASSPPGNWEKGYTF. CDR3 bases: TGTGCCAGCTCACCACCGGGTAATTGGGAGAAGGGCTACACCTTC.

The chain combines TRBV4-2 with TRBJ2-7; 9 bases are a match to TRBD1. V was clipped by 1 base and J by 4 bases; unmatched bases: 8. CDR1 is LGHNA, CDR2 YNFKEQ, per germline. CDR3 length: 16 amino acids. CDR3 DNA: TGTGCCAGCAGCCAAGGGGCCGGGACAGGGACTTACGAGCAGTACTTC. Translated: CASSQGAGTGTYEQYF.

J is TRBJ2-7 and V is TRBV4-3; 7 positions match TRBD1. Germline V gene data show CDR1 as LGHNA and CDR2 as YSLEER. V lost 7 bases, J lost 3 bases, and 3 bases stayed unmatched. There are 12 residues in the CDR3. The CDR3 here is CASNRQGYEQYF. In nucleotides, the CDR3 is TGCGCCAGCAACCGACAGGGCTACGAGCAGTACTTC.

The V call is TRBV4-1, the J call TRBJ2-5; 8 nucleotides match TRBD2. Germline V gene sequence: CDR1 MGHRA, CDR2 YSYEKL. Trimming removed 4 bases from V and 2 bases from J; junction bases left unmatched: 3. The CDR3 is made up of 14 amino acids. The DNA for the CDR3 is TGCGCCAGCAGCCTTAGCGGGACACAAGAGACCCAGTACTTC. This codes for CASSLSGTQETQYF.

The genes are TRBV2 and TRBJ1-2; possibly TRBD1 for D (5 bases). The CDR3 is 13 residues long. Germline V gene lookup returns CDR1 SNHLY and CDR2 FYNNEI. Trimming left V 1 base short and J 9 bases short, with 12 bases between. The CDR3, as DNA: TGTGCCAGCAGTGAAGGAGGGGAGGAAAGCTACACCTTC. As protein: CASSEGGEESYTF.

V is TRBV28 and J is TRBJ1-6, with D possibly being TRBD1 (6 bases). The V end was cut by 3 bases, the J end by 6 bases, with 15 bases between. Germline CDR1 and CDR2: MDHEN and SYDVKM. The length of the CDR3 is 16 residues. The CDR3 loop reads CASSFGRGSLNSPLHF. The CDR3 nucleotides are TGTGCCAGCAGTTTCGGCAGGGGTTCGCTTAATTCACCCCTCCACTTT. The entire variable domain, with the rest obtained from reference TRBV28 and TRBJ1-6, is as follows: DVKVTQSSRYLVKRTGEKVFLECVQDMDHENMFWYRQDPGLGLRLIYFSYDVKMKEKGDIPEGYSVSREKKERFSLILESASTNQTSMYLCASSFGRGSLNSPLHFGNGTRLTVT.

V is TRBV12-3 or TRBV12-4 and J is TRBJ2-5; the match to TRBD2 covers 7 bases. CDR3 length: 11 residues. V trimming: 6 bases; J trimming: 11 bases; junction bases outside the gene matches: 6. CDR3 DNA: TGTGCCAGCAGCCCTGGACTAGTTCAGTACTTC. Protein: CASSPGLVQYF.

The rearrangement links TRBV27 to TRBJ2-1; tentative D call: TRBD2 (6 bases). This CDR3 has 13 amino acids. The V gene lost 3 bases and the J gene lost 4 bases, with 7 bases spanning the gap. Germline V gene lookup returns CDR1 MNHEY and CDR2 SMNVEV (reference sequence). CDR3 sequence: CASSLGRYNEQFF. CDR3 nucleotides: TGTGCCAGCAGTTTGGGGAGGTACAATGAGCAGTTCTTC.

This clone was counted a few times. The chain is built from TRBV6-4 and TRBJ1-1; D gene uncertain. CDR1 is MRHNA, CDR2 SNTAGT, per germline. Deletions cut 6 bases from V and 1 base from J, with 9 bases between. The length of the CDR3 is 13 residues. CDR3 DNA sequence: TGTGCCAGCAGGCTTCAGGAGAACACTGAAGCTTTCTTT. Amino acids: CASRLQENTEAFF.

The V gene is TRBV7-2, the J gene TRBJ2-5; the D gene is possibly TRBD2 (6 bases). The germline V gene encodes CDR1 SGHTA and CDR2 FQGNSA. The CDR3 is 15 amino acids. Trimming took 0 bases from V and 2 from J, leaving 10 bases between them. This CDR3 is CASSLASGNQETQYF. CDR3 in DNA: TGTGCCAGCAGCTTAGCTAGCGGCAATCAAGAGACCCAGTACTTC.

The chain carries TRBV7-3 and TRBJ2-5, with D uncertain. CDR1 is SGHTA and CDR2 is FQGTGA in the germline V gene. V dropped 5 bases and J dropped 5 bases, with 18 bases sitting between them. The CDR3 extends over 15 amino acids. CDR3 nucleotide sequence: TGTGCCAGCAGCATAATCCCCCCGCCGCGGGAGACCCAGTACTTC. As protein: CASSIIPPPRETQYF.

The CDR3 is CASSQAQGGRGTAKNIQYF. CDR3 nucleotide sequence: TGCGCCAGCAGCCAAGCCCAGGGGGGAAGGGGTACTGCCAAAAACATTCAGTACTTC. The V call is TRBV4-1, the J call TRBJ2-4; the D gene is possibly TRBD1 (7 bases). The V gene's germline CDR1 is MGHRA and CDR2 YSYEKL. CDR3 length: 19 residues. Trimming stripped 1 base from V and 1 base from J, with 20 bases between.

This clone appeared a few times. The V and J genes are TRBV6-5 and TRBJ1-1; D gene unclear. V lost 7 bases to trimming and J lost 5 bases, with 14 bases between them. The germline V gene has CDR1 MNHEY and CDR2 SVGAGI. The CDR3 runs to 13 residues. The CDR3 sequence: CASMKREATEAFF. The CDR3 DNA sequence: TGTGCCAGCATGAAAAGGGAGGCGACTGAAGCTTTCTTT.

V gene TRBV6-2 or TRBV6-3 combines with J gene TRBJ2-1, with 9 bases fitting TRBD2. The junction had 6 bases not matched to a gene; V was cut back by 6 bases and J by 3 bases. The CDR3 sequence is 15 residues long. The germline gives CDR1 MNHEY, CDR2 SVGEGT. CDR3 sequence (DNA): TGTGCCAGCAGCAACCAGCGGGGGGACTACAATGAGCAGTTCTTC. It codes for CASSNQRGDYNEQFF.

CDR3 nucleotide sequence: TGTGCCAGTAGTGCCAGGGGGCAGGGGGATGGCTACACCTTC. Encoded protein: CASSARGQGDGYTF. V and J are TRBV19 and TRBJ1-2; TRBD1 matches 8 bases. With 5 bases clipped from V and 6 bases from J, the junction kept 8 bases outside the gene matches. Germline V gives CDR1 LNHDA, CDR2 SQIVND (reference sequence). The CDR3 sequence is 14 residues long.

This clone was counted a single time. The V gene is TRBV9, the J gene TRBJ2-2, with D maybe TRBD1 (6 bases). Germline V gene lookup returns CDR1 SGDLS and CDR2 YYNGEE. The CDR3 loop spans 17 amino acids. The V end lost 1 base, the J end lost 0 bases, and 13 bases lay between the germline ends. The CDR3 sequence: CASSVHRGWTNTGELFF. In DNA form, the CDR3 reads TGTGCCAGCAGCGTACATAGGGGGTGGACGAACACCGGGGAGCTGTTTTTT.

This clone was seen a handful of times. This chain links TRBV11-3 with TRBJ2-7; D gene uncertain. Germline V gene data show CDR1 as SGHNT and CDR2 as YENEEA. V was pared by 2 bases and J by 5 bases, with 13 bases between. The CDR3 is 14 residues long. The CDR3 protein is CASSLKGLEDEQYF. The CDR3 DNA reads TGTGCCAGCAGCTTAAAAGGTCTCGAGGACGAGCAGTACTTC.

CDR3 nucleotide sequence: TGTGCCAGCAGCCCTTGGACTAGCGGCCCTAGCTCCTACGAGCAGTACTTC. It codes for CASSPWTSGPSSYEQYF. This chain uses TRBV7-9 with TRBJ2-7, with 10 positions matching TRBD2. The germline CDR1 and CDR2 sequences are SEHNR and FQNEAQ (reference sequence). This CDR3 has 17 amino acids. After removal of 5 bases from V and 0 bases from J, the junction contained 10 bases not matched to a gene.

This clone was recorded a few times. V gene TRBV9 combines with J gene TRBJ2-1; 12 bases are a match to TRBD2. V shed 0 bases and J 7 bases; nucleotides not matched to a gene: 5. CDR1 and CDR2 from the germline V gene are SGDLS and YYNGEE. The CDR3 is made up of 16 amino acids. In DNA form, the CDR3 reads TGTGCCAGCAGCGTAGCGACTAGCGGGGGTCAAAATGAGCAGTTCTTC. This translates into CASSVATSGGQNEQFF.

This chain's CDR3 is CAWSVKGARGYTF. The CDR3 DNA sequence: TGTGCCTGGAGTGTAAAGGGGGCGCGGGGCTACACCTTC. The chain joins TRBV30 to TRBJ1-2, with TRBD1 identical over 7 bases. This CDR3 is built from 13 residues. Germline lookup yields CDR1 GTSNPN and CDR2 SVGIG (reference sequence). The junction had 6 bases not matched to a gene; V was cut back by 0 bases and J by 8 bases.

This clone came up once. V usage is TRBV6-5 and J usage is TRBJ1-1; D unresolved. The CDR3 has 16 residues. The germline gives CDR1 MNHEY, CDR2 SVGAGI. The ends were cut back, 0 bases at V and 0 bases at J, with 11 bases in the middle. The CDR3 protein is CASSYSSGNMNTEAFF. CDR3 sequence (DNA): TGTGCCAGCAGTTACTCGTCGGGGAATATGAACACTGAAGCTTTCTTT.

The V call is TRBV9, the J call TRBJ1-6, with D tentatively TRBD1 (6 bases). Per germline, CDR1 SGDLS and CDR2 YYNGEE. V gave up 3 bases and J gave up 4 bases, with 11 bases separating them. This CDR3 spans 15 amino acids. The CDR3 DNA follows: TGTGCCAGCAGCGCCCAACAGGGATATAATTCACCCCTCCACTTT. Translation: CASSAQQGYNSPLHF. Complete variable domain (other parts from reference TRBV9 and TRBJ1-6): DSGVTQTPKHLITATGQRVTLRCSPRSGDLSVYWYQQSLDQGLQFLIQYYNGEERAKGNILERFSAQQFPDLHSELNLSSLELGDSALYFCASSAQQGYNSPLHFGNGTRLTVT.

The chain uses TRBV5-5 and TRBJ2-4; the D is unclear. V was pared by 5 bases and J by 5 bases, with 11 bases between. Germline lookup yields CDR1 SGHKS and CDR2 YYEKEE (reference sequence). This CDR3 contains 13 residues. The CDR3 nucleotides read TGTGCCAGCAGAACGATGGCGGAAAACATTCAGTACTTC. This codes for CASRTMAENIQYF.

The genes are TRBV19 and TRBJ2-1, with TRBD2 matching over 7 bases. Germline assignment: CDR1 LNHDA and CDR2 SQIVND (reference sequence). The CDR3 has 17 amino acids. Losses at the gene ends were 3 bases for V and 1 base for J; bases not matched to a gene: 9. CDR3 sequence reads: CASSIGGGSPSYNEQFF. CDR3 DNA: TGTGCCAGTAGTATCGGCGGGGGTTCCCCTTCCTACAATGAGCAGTTCTTC.